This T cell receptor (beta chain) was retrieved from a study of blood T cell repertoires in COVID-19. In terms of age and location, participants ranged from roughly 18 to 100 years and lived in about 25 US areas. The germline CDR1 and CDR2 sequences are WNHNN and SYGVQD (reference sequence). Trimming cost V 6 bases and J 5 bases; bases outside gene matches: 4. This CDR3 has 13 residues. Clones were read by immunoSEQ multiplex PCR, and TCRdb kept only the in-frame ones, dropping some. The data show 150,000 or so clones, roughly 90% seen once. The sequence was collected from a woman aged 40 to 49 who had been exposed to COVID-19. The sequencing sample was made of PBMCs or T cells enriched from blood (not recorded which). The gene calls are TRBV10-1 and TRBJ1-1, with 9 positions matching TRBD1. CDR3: CASSMTGGTEAFF. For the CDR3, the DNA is TGCGCCAGCAGCATGACAGGGGGAACTGAAGCTTTCTTT.